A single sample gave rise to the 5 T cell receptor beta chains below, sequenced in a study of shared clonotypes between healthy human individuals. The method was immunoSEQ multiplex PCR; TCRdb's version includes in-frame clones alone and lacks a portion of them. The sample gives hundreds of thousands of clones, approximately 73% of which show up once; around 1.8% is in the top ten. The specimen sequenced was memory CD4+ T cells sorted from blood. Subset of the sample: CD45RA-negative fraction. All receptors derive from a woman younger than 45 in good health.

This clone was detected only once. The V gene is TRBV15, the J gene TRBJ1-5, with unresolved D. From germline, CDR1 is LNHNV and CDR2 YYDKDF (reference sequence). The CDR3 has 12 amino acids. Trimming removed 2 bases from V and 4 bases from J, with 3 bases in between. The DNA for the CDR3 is TGTGCCACCAGCAGACCTAATCAGCCCCAGCATTTT. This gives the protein CATSRPNQPQHF.

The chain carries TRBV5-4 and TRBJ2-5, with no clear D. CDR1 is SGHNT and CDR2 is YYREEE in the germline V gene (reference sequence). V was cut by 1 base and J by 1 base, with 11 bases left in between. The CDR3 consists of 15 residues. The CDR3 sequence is CASSLTVGTQETQYF. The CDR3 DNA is TGTGCCAGCAGCTTGACGGTCGGTACCCAAGAGACCCAGTACTTC. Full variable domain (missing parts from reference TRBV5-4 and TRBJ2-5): ETGVTQSPTHLIKTRGQQVTLRCSSQSGHNTVSWYQQALGQGPQFIFQYYREEENGRGNFPPRFSGLQFPNYSSELNVNALELDDSALYLCASSLTVGTQETQYFGPGTRLLVL.

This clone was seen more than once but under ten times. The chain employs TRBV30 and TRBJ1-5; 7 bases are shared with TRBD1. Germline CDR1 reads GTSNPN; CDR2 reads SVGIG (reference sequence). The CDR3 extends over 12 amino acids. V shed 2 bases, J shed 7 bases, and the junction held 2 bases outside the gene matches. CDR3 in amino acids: CAWSTQGQPQHF. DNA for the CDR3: TGTGCCTGGAGTACACAGGGGCAGCCCCAGCATTTT.

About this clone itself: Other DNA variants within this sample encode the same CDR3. The CDR3 sequence: CASSLSSFSYEQYF. The CDR3 DNA is TGCGCCAGCAGCTTGTCCAGCTTCTCCTACGAGCAGTACTTC. The V call is TRBV5-1, the J call TRBJ2-7; D is unclear. The CDR3 is 14 amino acids. CDR1 and CDR2 (germline): SGHRS, YFSETQ. The germline V and J ends were trimmed by 1 base and 0 bases, with 8 bases remaining between them. The whole variable domain, filled in from reference TRBV5-1 and TRBJ2-7, reads KAGVTQTPRYLIKTRGQQVTLSCSPISGHRSVSWYQQTPGQGLQFLFEYFSETQRNKGNFPGRFSGRQFSNSRSEMNVSTLELGDSALYLCASSLSSFSYEQYFGPGTRLTVT.

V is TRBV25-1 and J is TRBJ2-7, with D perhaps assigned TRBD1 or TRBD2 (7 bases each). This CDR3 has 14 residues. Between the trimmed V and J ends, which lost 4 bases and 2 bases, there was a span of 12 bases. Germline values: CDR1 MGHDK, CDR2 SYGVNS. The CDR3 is CASSVQGGTYEQYF. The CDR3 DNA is TGTGCCAGCAGTGTTCAGGGGGGGACCTACGAGCAGTACTTC.